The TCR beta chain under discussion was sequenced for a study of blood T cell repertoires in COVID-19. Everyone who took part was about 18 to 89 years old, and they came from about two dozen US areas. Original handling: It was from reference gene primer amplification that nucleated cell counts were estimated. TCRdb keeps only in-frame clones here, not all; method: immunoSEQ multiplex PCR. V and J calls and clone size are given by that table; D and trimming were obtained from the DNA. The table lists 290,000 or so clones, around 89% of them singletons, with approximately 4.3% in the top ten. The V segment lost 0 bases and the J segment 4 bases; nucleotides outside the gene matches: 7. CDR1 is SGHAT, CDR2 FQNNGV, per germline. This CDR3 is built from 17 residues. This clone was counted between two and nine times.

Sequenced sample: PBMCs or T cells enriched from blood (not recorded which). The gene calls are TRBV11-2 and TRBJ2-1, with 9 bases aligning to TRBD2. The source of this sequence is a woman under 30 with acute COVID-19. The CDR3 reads CASSLDRASGTYNEQFF. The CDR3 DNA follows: TGTGCCAGCAGCTTAGATCGGGCTAGCGGGACATACAATGAGCAGTTCTTC.